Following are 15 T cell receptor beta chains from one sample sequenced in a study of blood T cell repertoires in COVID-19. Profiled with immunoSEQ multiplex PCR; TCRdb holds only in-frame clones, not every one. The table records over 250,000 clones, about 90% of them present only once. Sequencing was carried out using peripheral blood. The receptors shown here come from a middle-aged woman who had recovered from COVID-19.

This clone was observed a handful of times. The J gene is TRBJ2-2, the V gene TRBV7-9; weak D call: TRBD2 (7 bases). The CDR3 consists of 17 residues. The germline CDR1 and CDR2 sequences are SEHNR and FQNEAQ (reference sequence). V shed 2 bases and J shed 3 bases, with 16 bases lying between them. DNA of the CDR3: TGTGCCAGCAGCTTACGTCCGGGGGGCCCCGACACCGGGGAGCTGTTTTTT. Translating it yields CASSLRPGGPDTGELFF. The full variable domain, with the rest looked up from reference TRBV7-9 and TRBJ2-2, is DTGVSQNPRHKITKRGQNVTFRCDPISEHNRLYWYRQTLGQGPEFLTYFQNEAQLEKSRLLSDRFSAERPKGSFSTLEIQRTEQGDSAMYLCASSLRPGGPDTGELFFGEGSRLTVL.

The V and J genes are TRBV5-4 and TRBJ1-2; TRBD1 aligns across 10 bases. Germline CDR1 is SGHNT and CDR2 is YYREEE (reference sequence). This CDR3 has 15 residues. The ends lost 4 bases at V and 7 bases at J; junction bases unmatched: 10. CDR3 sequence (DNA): TGTGCCAGCAGCCGTCCCGGGACAGGGGCCGGTGGCTACACCTTC. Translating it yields CASSRPGTGAGGYTF.

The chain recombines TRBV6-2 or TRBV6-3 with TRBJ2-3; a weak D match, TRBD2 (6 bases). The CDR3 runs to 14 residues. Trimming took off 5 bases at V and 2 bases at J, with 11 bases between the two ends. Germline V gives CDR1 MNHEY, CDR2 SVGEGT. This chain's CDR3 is CASSGTSLTDTQYF. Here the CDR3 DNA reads TGTGCCAGCAGTGGGACTTCCCTCACAGATACGCAGTATTTT.

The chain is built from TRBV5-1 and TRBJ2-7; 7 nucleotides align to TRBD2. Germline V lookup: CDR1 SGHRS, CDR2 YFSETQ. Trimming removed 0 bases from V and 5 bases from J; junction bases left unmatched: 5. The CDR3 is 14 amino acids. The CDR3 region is CASSLGGGTNEQYF. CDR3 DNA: TGCGCCAGCAGCTTGGGGGGAGGGACGAACGAGCAGTACTTC.

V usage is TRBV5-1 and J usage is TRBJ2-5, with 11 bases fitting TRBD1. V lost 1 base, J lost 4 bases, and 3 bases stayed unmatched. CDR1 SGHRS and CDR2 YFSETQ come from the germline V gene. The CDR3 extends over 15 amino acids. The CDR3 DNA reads TGCGCCAGCAGCTTGTTCGGGACAGGGGGAGAGACCCAGTACTTC. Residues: CASSLFGTGGETQYF. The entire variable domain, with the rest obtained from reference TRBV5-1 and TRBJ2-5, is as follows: KAGVTQTPRYLIKTRGQQVTLSCSPISGHRSVSWYQQTPGQGLQFLFEYFSETQRNKGNFPGRFSGRQFSNSRSEMNVSTLELGDSALYLCASSLFGTGGETQYFGPGTRLLVL.

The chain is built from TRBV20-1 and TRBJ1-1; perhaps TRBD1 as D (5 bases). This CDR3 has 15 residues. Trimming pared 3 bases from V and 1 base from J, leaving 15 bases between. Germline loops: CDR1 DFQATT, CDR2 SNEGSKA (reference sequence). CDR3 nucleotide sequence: TGCAGTGCTAGTACCCACGTCGGGGGGAACACTGAAGCTTTCTTT. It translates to CSASTHVGGNTEAFF.

The CDR3 bases are TGTGCCAGCAGCCGCCGCCGGGGCTCCTACAATGAGCAGTTCTTC. Its translation: CASSRRRGSYNEQFF. This chain uses TRBV7-9 with TRBJ2-1; weak D call: TRBD2 (5 bases). CDR1 and CDR2 from the germline V gene are SEHNR and FQNEAQ (reference sequence). V lost 5 bases to trimming and J lost 0 bases, with 11 bases between them. This CDR3 is 15 amino acids long.

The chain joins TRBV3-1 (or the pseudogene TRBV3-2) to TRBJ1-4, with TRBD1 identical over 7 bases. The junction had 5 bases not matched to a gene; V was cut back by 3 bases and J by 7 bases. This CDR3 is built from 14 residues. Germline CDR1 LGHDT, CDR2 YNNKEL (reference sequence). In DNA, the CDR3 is TGTGCCAGCAGCCACAGACAGGGTCCTGAAAAACTGTTTTTT. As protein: CASSHRQGPEKLFF.

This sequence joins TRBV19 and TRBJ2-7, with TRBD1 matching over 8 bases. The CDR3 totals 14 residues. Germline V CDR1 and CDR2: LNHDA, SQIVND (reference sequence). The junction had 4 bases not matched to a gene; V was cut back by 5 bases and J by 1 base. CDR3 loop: CASSADRESYEQYF. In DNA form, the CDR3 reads TGTGCCAGTAGTGCGGACAGGGAATCCTACGAGCAGTACTTC. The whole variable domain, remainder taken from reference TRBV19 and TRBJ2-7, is DGGITQSPKYLFRKEGQNVTLSCEQNLNHDAMYWYRQDPGQGLRLIYYSQIVNDFQKGDIAEGYSVSREKKESFPLTVTSAQKNPTAFYLCASSADRESYEQYFGPGTRLTVT.

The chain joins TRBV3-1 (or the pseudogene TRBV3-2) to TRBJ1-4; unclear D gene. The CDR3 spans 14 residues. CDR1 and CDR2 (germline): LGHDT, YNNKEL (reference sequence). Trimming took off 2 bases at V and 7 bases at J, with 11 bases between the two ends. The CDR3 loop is CASSQIGGPEKLFF. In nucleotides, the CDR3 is TGTGCCAGCAGCCAAATCGGCGGGCCTGAAAAACTGTTTTTT.

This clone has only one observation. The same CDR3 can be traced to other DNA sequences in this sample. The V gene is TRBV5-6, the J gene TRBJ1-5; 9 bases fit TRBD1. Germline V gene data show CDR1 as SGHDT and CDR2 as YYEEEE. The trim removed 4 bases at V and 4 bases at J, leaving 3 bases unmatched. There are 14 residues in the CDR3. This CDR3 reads CASSLTGGNQPQHF. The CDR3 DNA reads TGTGCCAGCAGCCTGACAGGGGGAAATCAGCCCCAGCATTTT.

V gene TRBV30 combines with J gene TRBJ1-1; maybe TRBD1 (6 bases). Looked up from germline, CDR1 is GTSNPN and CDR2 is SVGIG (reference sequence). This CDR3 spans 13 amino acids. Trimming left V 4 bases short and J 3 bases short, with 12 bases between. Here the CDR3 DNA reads TGTGCCTGGACCCTACACAGGGACACTGAAGCTTTCTTT. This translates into CAWTLHRDTEAFF. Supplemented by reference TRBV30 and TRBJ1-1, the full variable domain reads SQTIHQWPATLVQPVGSPLSLECTVEGTSNPNLYWYRQAAGRGLQLLFYSVGIGQISSEVPQNLSASRPQDRQFILSSKKLLLSDSGFYLCAWTLHRDTEAFFGQGTRLTVV.

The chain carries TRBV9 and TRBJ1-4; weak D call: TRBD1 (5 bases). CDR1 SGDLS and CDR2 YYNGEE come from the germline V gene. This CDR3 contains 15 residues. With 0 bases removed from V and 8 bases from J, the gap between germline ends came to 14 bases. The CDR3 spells CASSVAVGLREKLFF. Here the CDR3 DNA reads TGTGCCAGCAGCGTAGCGGTGGGACTACGGGAAAAACTGTTTTTT. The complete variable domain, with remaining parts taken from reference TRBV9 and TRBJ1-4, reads DSGVTQTPKHLITATGQRVTLRCSPRSGDLSVYWYQQSLDQGLQFLIQYYNGEERAKGNILERFSAQQFPDLHSELNLSSLELGDSALYFCASSVAVGLREKLFFGSGTQLSVL.

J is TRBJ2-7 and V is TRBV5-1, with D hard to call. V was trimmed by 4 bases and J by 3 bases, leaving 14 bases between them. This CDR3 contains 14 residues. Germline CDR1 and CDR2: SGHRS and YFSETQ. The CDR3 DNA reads TGCGCCAGCAGCCCCGCTCGCGGTATCTACGAGCAGTACTTC. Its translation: CASSPARGIYEQYF.

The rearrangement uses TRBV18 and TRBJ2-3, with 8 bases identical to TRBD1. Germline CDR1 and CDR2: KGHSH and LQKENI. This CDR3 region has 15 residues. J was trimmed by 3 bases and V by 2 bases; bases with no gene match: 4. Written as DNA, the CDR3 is TGTGCCAGCTCACCATCCCGGACAGGGACAGATACGCAGTATTTT. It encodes CASSPSRTGTDTQYF.